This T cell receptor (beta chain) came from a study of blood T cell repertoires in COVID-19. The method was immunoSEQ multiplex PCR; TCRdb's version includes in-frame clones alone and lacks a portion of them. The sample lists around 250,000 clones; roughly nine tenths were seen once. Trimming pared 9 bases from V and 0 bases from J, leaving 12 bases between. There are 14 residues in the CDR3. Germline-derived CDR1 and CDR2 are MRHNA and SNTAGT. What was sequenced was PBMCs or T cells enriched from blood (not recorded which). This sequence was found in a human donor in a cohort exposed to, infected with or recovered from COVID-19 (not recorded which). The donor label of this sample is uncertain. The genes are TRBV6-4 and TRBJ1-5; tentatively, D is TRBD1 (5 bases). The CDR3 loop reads CASRRDHSNQPQHF. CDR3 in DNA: TGTGCCAGTAGGAGGGACCATAGCAATCAGCCCCAGCATTTT.